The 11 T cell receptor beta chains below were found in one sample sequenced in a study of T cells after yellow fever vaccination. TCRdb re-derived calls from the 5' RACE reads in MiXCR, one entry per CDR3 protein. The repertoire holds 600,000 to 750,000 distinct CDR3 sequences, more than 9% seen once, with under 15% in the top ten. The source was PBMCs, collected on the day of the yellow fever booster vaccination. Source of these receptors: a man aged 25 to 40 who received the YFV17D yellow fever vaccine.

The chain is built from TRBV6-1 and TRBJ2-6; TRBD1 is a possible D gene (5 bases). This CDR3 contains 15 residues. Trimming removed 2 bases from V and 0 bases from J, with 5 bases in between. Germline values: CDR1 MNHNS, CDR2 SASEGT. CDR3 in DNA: TGTGCCAGCAGTGAACAGGGCTCTGGGGCCAACGTCCTGACTTTC. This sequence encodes CASSEQGSGANVLTF.

The CDR3 loop reads CASSGRRTGRLNTEAFF. CDR3 nucleotide sequence: TGTGCCAGTAGCGGACGTAGGACAGGGCGTCTAAACACTGAAGCTTTCTTT. The J gene is TRBJ1-1, the V gene TRBV19; TRBD1 agrees at 8 bases. The CDR3 loop spans 17 amino acids. Germline V CDR1 and CDR2: LNHDA, SQIVND (reference sequence). J was trimmed by 2 bases and V by 6 bases; bases with no gene match: 14.

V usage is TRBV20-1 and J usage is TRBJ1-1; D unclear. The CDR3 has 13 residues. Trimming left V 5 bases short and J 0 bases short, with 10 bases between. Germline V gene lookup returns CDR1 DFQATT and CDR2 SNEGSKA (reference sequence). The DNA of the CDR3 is TGCAGTGCTGACCGCGTCATGAACACTGAAGCTTTCTTT. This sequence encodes CSADRVMNTEAFF.

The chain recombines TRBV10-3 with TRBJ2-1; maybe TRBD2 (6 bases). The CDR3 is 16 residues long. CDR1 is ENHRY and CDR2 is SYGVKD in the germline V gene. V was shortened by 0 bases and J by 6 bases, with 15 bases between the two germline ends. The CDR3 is CAISESRRGLANEQFF. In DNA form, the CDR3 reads TGTGCCATCAGTGAGTCAAGGAGGGGATTGGCCAATGAGCAGTTCTTC.

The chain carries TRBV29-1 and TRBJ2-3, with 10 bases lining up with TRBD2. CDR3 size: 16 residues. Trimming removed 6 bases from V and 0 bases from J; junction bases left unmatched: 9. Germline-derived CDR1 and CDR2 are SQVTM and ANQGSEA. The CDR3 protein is CSVTGTSDTSTDTQYF. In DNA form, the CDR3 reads TGCAGCGTCACCGGGACTAGCGATACTAGCACAGATACGCAGTATTTT.

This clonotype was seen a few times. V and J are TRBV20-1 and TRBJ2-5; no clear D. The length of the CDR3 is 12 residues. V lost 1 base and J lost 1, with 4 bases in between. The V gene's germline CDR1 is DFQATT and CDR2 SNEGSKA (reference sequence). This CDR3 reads CSARGFQETQYF. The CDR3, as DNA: TGCAGTGCTAGAGGTTTCCAAGAGACCCAGTACTTC.

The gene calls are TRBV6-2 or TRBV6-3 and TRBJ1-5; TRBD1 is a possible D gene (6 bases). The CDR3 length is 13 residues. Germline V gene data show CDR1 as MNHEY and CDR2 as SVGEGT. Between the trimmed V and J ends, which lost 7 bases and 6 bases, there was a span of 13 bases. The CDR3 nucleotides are TGTGCCAGCAAGGGGGGGGCTCTTCAGCCCCAGCATTTT. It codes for CASKGGALQPQHF.

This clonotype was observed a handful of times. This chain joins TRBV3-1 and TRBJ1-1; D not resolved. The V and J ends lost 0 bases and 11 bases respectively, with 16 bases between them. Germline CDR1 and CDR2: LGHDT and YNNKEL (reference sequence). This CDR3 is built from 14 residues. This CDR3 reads CASSQDTEGAGAFF. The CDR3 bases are TGTGCCAGCAGCCAAGATACGGAGGGAGCTGGGGCTTTCTTT.

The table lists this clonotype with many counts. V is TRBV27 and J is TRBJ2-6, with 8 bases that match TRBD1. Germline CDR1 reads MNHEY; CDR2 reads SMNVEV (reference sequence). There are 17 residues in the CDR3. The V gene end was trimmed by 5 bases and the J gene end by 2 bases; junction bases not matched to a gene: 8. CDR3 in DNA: TGTGCCAGCAGTCCGGGACAGGTGACGACTGGGGCCAACGTCCTGACTTTC. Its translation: CASSPGQVTTGANVLTF.

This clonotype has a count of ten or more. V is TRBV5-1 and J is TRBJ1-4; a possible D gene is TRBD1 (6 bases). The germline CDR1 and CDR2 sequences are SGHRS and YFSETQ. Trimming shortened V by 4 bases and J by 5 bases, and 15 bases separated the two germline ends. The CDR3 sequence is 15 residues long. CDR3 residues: CASSLRGGRNEKLFF. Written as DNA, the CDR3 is TGCGCCAGCAGCCTACGAGGGGGTAGGAATGAAAAACTGTTTTTT.

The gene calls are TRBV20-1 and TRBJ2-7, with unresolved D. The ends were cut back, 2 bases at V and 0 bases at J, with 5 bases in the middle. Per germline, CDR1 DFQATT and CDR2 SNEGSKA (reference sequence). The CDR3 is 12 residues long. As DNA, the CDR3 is TGCAGTGCTAGACAGAACTCCTACGAGCAGTACTTC. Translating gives CSARQNSYEQYF.